This TCR beta chain was sequenced during a study of blood T cells in healthy people across ages. The people who gave samples were healthy Caucasians from Russia, aged roughly 6 to 100. PCR was performed a second time for roughly 7 to 12 cycles using a sample-barcoded 5' primer and a J-beta primer mix. MiXCR, applied by TCRdb to the 5' RACE reads, yields one record per CDR3 protein. This table has 850,000 to 1,100,000 distinct CDR3 sequences, roughly two fifths appearing once. Study conclusions and caveats: When one million T cells were used, diversity estimates were thought to be underestimates.

Comments on this clonotype: The antigen is unknown.

V was clipped by 4 bases and J by 0 bases, with 16 bases between them. The CDR3 spans 15 residues. CDR1 SQVTM and CDR2 ANQGSEA come from the germline V gene. The chain uses TRBV29-1 and TRBJ2-7, with D maybe TRBD2 (6 bases). Sequenced input: blood. The sequence derives from a man aged 18 to 29 in good health. The chain's CDR3 is CSVASVGRSSYEQYF. The CDR3 region has the DNA TGCAGCGTTGCCTCCGTGGGGAGGAGCTCCTACGAGCAGTACTTC.